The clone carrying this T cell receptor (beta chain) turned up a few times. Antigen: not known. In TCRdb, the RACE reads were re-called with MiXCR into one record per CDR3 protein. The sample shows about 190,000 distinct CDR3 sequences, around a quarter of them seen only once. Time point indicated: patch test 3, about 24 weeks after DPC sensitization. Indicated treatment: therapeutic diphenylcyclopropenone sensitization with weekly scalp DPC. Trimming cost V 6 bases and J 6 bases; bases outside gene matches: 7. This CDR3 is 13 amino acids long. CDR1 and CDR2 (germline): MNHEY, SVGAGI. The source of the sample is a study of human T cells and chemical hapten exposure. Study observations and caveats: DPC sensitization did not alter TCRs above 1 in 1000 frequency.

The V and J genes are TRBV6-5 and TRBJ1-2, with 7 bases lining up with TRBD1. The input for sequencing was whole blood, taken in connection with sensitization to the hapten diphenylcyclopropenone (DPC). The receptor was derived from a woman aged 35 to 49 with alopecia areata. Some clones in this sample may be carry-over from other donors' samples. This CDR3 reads CASSRQGLNGYTF. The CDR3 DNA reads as TGTGCCAGCAGCCGACAGGGTCTCAATGGCTACACCTTC.